These 25 T cell receptor beta chains originate from one sample sequenced in a study of beta chain features in type 1 diabetes. The study, taken as a whole, reports: For Type 1 diabetes patients, all four CD4+ subsets carried TCRB CDR3s that were moderately but significantly shorter.

Expressed TCRB transcripts were sequenced because the entire RNA isolate underwent reverse transcription. Clones were read by immunoSEQ multiplex PCR, and TCRdb kept only the in-frame ones, dropping some. This sample has 120,000 to 150,000 clones, with 10% to 15% found just once. The antigens these receptors bind are not known. The specimen sequenced was central memory CD4+ T cells from blood. The source of these receptors is a man between 18 and 35 years old with type 1 diabetes.

The table lists this clone with a few counts. This rearrangement joins TRBV7-9 to TRBJ1-1, with a tentative D call TRBD1 (6 bases). Germline V lookup: CDR1 SEHNR, CDR2 FQNEAQ (reference sequence). The V gene lost 5 bases and the J gene lost 5 bases, with 21 bases spanning the gap. The CDR3 spans 16 residues. The CDR3 DNA is TGTGCCAGCAGCCACGCCCGGGGACTCCAGGGGACTGAAGCTTTCTTT. It encodes CASSHARGLQGTEAFF.

The table lists this clone with many counts. The chain carries TRBV5-1 and TRBJ2-3, with 9 bases lining up with TRBD2. Germline CDR1 is SGHRS and CDR2 is YFSETQ. The CDR3 consists of 15 residues. V shed 3 bases and J 4 bases; nucleotides not matched to a gene: 6. DNA for the CDR3: TGCGCCAGCAGCTCCAAGACTAGCGGAGCAGATACGCAGTATTTT. This encodes CASSSKTSGADTQYF.

V gene TRBV27 combines with J gene TRBJ1-1, with D hard to call. This CDR3 region has 15 residues. Germline values: CDR1 MNHEY, CDR2 SMNVEV (reference sequence). The germline V and J ends were trimmed by 3 bases and 3 bases, with 14 bases remaining between them. The CDR3 DNA follows: TGTGCCAGCAGTTTTTCGGCGACCGGGGACACTGAAGCTTTCTTT. This sequence encodes CASSFSATGDTEAFF.

This clone has ten or more counts. This chain connects TRBV6-6 to TRBJ1-1; tentative D call: TRBD1 (6 bases). The V gene lost 0 bases and the J gene lost 3 bases, with 11 bases spanning the gap. The CDR3 spans 15 residues. Germline values: CDR1 MNHNY, CDR2 SVGAGI (reference sequence). The DNA for the CDR3 is TGTGCCAGCAGTTACTCGGTCAGGGGACACACTGAAGCTTTCTTT. It specifies CASSYSVRGHTEAFF.

The chain recombines TRBV5-6 with TRBJ2-3, with TRBD1 as a possible D gene (6 bases). Germline V CDR1 and CDR2: SGHDT, YYEEEE. Trimming took off 1 base at V and 7 bases at J, with 10 bases between the two ends. CDR3 length: 13 residues. The CDR3 spells CASSLLGAYTQYF. In nucleotides, the CDR3 is TGTGCCAGCAGCTTGTTGGGGGCTTATACGCAGTATTTT.

In this sample, this clone turned up a few times. This chain joins TRBV29-1 and TRBJ2-7; D uncertain. The CDR3 loop spans 15 amino acids. In germline, CDR1 is SQVTM, CDR2 ANQGSEA. V gave up 4 bases and J gave up 4 bases, with 20 bases separating them. The CDR3 DNA follows: TGCAGCGTTGGGAGAAGCCAAGGAACCGGGTACGAGCAGTACTTC. Translated: CSVGRSQGTGYEQYF.

The gene calls are TRBV9 and TRBJ2-3, with D perhaps matching TRBD1 (6 bases). There are 15 residues in the CDR3. The germline gives CDR1 SGDLS, CDR2 YYNGEE. Between the trimmed V and J ends, which lost 4 bases and 2 bases, there was a span of 14 bases. The CDR3 here is CASSPSLGHTDTQYF. The CDR3 nucleotides read TGTGCCAGCAGCCCCAGCCTGGGACACACAGATACGCAGTATTTT.

The V call is TRBV5-1, the J call TRBJ2-7; D may be TRBD2 (6 bases). This CDR3 region has 14 residues. The V and J ends lost 0 bases and 6 bases respectively, with 13 bases between them. The germline CDR1 and CDR2 sequences are SGHRS and YFSETQ. The CDR3 nucleotides are TGCGCCAGCAGCTTGGACGCCGACGGGGGCGAGCAGTACTTC. This codes for CASSLDADGGEQYF.

This clone was seen a handful of times. The V and J genes are TRBV2 and TRBJ2-2; no firm D call. CDR1 and CDR2 from the germline V gene are SNHLY and FYNNEI. This CDR3 has 14 residues. V was pared by 8 bases and J by 0 bases, with 10 bases between. The CDR3 here is CASEPRSNTGELFF. The CDR3, as DNA: TGTGCCAGCGAGCCCAGATCGAACACCGGGGAGCTGTTTTTT.

The chain recombines TRBV28 with TRBJ1-1, with no clear D. V gave up 6 bases and J gave up 8 bases, with 10 bases separating them. Per germline, CDR1 MDHEN and CDR2 SYDVKM. The CDR3 runs 11 residues. The CDR3 bases are TGTGCCAGCAGGGTATATAACGAAGCTTTCTTT. It yields the protein CASRVYNEAFF.

This clone showed up just a few times. The chain employs TRBV2 and TRBJ2-3; 10 nucleotides align to TRBD1. V trimming: 7 bases; J trimming: 0 bases; junction bases outside the gene matches: 1. The CDR3 consists of 14 residues. Per the germline V gene, CDR1 is SNHLY and CDR2 is FYNNEI. The CDR3 sequence is CASTGQGSTDTQYF. CDR3 DNA: TGTGCCAGCACGGGACAGGGGAGCACAGATACGCAGTATTTT.

The chain employs TRBV16 and TRBJ1-5; TRBD1 is a possible D gene (6 bases). V was cut by 2 bases and J by 2 bases, with 13 bases left in between. CDR1 and CDR2 (germline): KGHSY, FQNENV. The CDR3 is made up of 16 amino acids. As DNA, the CDR3 is TGTGCCAGCAGCCAAGGACAGAGACTGGGCAATCAGCCCCAGCATTTT. This encodes CASSQGQRLGNQPQHF. The complete variable domain, with remaining parts taken from reference TRBV16 and TRBJ1-5, reads GEEVAQTPKHLVRGEGQKAKLYCAPIKGHSYVFWYQQVLKNEFKFLISFQNENVFDETGMPKERFSAKCLPNSPCSLEIQATKLEDSAVYFCASSQGQRLGNQPQHFGDGTRLSIL.

This chain links TRBV30 with TRBJ1-4, with D tentatively TRBD1 (6 bases). Germline CDR1 is GTSNPN and CDR2 is SVGIG (reference sequence). Trimming took 1 base from V and 8 from J, leaving 17 bases between them. The length of the CDR3 is 15 residues. The CDR3 DNA follows: TGTGCCTGGAGTGACACAGGGATCGATTGGGAAAAACTGTTTTTT. It codes for CAWSDTGIDWEKLFF.

This clone was picked up a small number of times. The chain uses TRBV7-2 and TRBJ2-1, with 12 bases fitting TRBD2. The ends lost 3 bases at V and 10 bases at J; junction bases unmatched: 10. The CDR3 contains 16 residues. The V gene's germline CDR1 is SGHTA and CDR2 FQGNSA. CDR3 coding DNA: TGTGCCAGCAGCTTGACTAGCGGGGGTCCCACCTCCGAGCAGTTCTTC. Translating it yields CASSLTSGGPTSEQFF.

This clone was seen a few times. CDR3 sequence (DNA): TGTGCCACCAGAGACAGGGGCCGGGATAGCAATCAGCCCCAGCATTTT. Translated: CATRDRGRDSNQPQHF. This chain links TRBV15 with TRBJ1-5; 8 bases map to TRBD1. There are 16 residues in the CDR3. CDR1 and CDR2 (germline): LNHNV, YYDKDF (reference sequence). The junction had 7 bases not matched to a gene; V was cut back by 6 bases and J by 0 bases.

This clone occurred a few times. The rearrangement uses TRBV7-2 and TRBJ2-1, with 16 nucleotides matching TRBD2. Germline CDR1 reads SGHTA; CDR2 reads FQGNSA. The CDR3 runs to 19 residues. The ends lost 5 bases at V and 3 bases at J; junction bases unmatched: 10. CDR3 in DNA: TGTGCCAGCAGCCCCAAGGGACTAGCGGGGGGGCCGAGCTACAATGAGCAGTTCTTC. Residues: CASSPKGLAGGPSYNEQFF.

V gene TRBV13 combines with J gene TRBJ1-3, with D unresolved. Germline CDR1 reads PRHDT; CDR2 reads FYEKMQ (reference sequence). V lost 3 bases, J lost 2 bases, and 8 bases lay in between. This CDR3 contains 14 residues. The CDR3 protein is CASSFVVAGNTIYF. The CDR3 nucleotides read TGTGCCAGCAGCTTCGTAGTGGCTGGAAACACCATATATTTT.

V and J are TRBV11-2 and TRBJ1-1; possible D gene TRBD1, 5 bases. The V and J ends lost 5 bases and 4 bases respectively, with 17 bases between them. Germline values: CDR1 SGHAT, CDR2 FQNNGV. The CDR3 is 15 amino acids. CDR3 in amino acids: CASSPWVGTSTEAFF. The CDR3 DNA follows: TGTGCCAGCAGCCCCTGGGTGGGGACTAGCACTGAAGCTTTCTTT.

This rearrangement joins TRBV27 to TRBJ1-2; D may be TRBD1 (5 bases). The CDR3 runs to 16 residues. V lost 4 bases, J lost 2 bases, and 17 bases lay in between. Germline V CDR1 and CDR2: MNHEY, SMNVEV (reference sequence). The CDR3 DNA follows: TGTGCCAGCAGTTACTACGGGGGAAATCTAAACTATGGCTACACCTTC. It is translated as CASSYYGGNLNYGYTF.

This clone was seen a few times. The junction does not match germline at one end; this may be a read error. The V call is TRBV25-1, the J call TRBJ2-7; D gene unclear. Germline CDR1 MGHDK, CDR2 SYGVNS. This CDR3 is built from 14 residues. CDR3 loop: CASSESKSLLSPHF. Written as DNA, the CDR3 is TGTGCCAGCAGTGAATCAAAGTCCCTCCTTTCTCCTCACTTC.

This clone came up once. Different DNA sequences within this sample yield the same CDR3. The rearrangement joins TRBV7-9 to TRBJ1-5; D is perhaps TRBD1 (5 bases). CDR1 is SEHNR, CDR2 FQNEAQ, per germline (reference sequence). V lost 5 bases and J lost 3, with 11 bases in between. This CDR3 is built from 14 residues. The CDR3 DNA sequence: TGTGCCAGCAGCCTAGGGGCCCTCAATCAGCCCCAGCATTTT. It yields the protein CASSLGALNQPQHF. Variable domain in full (rest from reference TRBV7-9 and TRBJ1-5): DTGVSQNPRHKITKRGQNVTFRCDPISEHNRLYWYRQTLGQGPEFLTYFQNEAQLEKSRLLSDRFSAERPKGSFSTLEIQRTEQGDSAMYLCASSLGALNQPQHFGDGTRLSIL.

The chain recombines TRBV4-1 with TRBJ1-1, with D unresolved. The CDR3 totals 13 residues. The V gene's germline CDR1 is MGHRA and CDR2 YSYEKL. The ends were cut back, 4 bases at V and 8 bases at J, with 14 bases in the middle. Here the CDR3 reads CASSRTDGSEAFF. In DNA, the CDR3 is TGCGCCAGCAGCCGCACTGACGGTTCGGAAGCTTTCTTT.

V gene TRBV7-8 combines with J gene TRBJ2-7; D is perhaps TRBD1 (5 bases). Germline CDR1 is SGHVS and CDR2 is FQNEAQ. V was clipped by 3 bases and J by 3 bases, with 15 bases between them. The CDR3 loop spans 15 amino acids. CDR3 coding DNA: TGTGCCAGCAGCTTCCAACCCCAGGGCCGCTACGAGCAGTACTTC. Translation gives CASSFQPQGRYEQYF. Complete variable domain (other parts from reference TRBV7-8 and TRBJ2-7): GAGVSQSPRYKVAKRGQDVALRCDPISGHVSLFWYQQALGQGPEFLTYFQNEAQLDKSGLPSDRFFAERPEGSVSTLKIQRTQQEDSAVYLCASSFQPQGRYEQYFGPGTRLTVT.

The chain carries TRBV6-1 and TRBJ1-5; TRBD1 aligns across 10 bases. The CDR3 loop spans 16 amino acids. V shed 4 bases and J 2 bases; nucleotides not matched to a gene: 5. CDR1 MNHNS and CDR2 SASEGT come from the germline V gene. CDR3 bases: TGTGCCAGCAGTGCTCTAGGGACAGGGGGCAATCAGCCCCAGCATTTT. Translated, it gives CASSALGTGGNQPQHF.

This clone was detected a few times. V usage is TRBV6-6 and J usage is TRBJ2-5, with 7 nucleotides matching TRBD1. CDR3 size: 14 residues. The V segment lost 2 bases and the J segment 4 bases; nucleotides outside the gene matches: 4. Germline CDR1 is MNHNY and CDR2 is SVGAGI (reference sequence). CDR3 coding DNA: TGTGCCAGCAGTTACCCGGGACAGTTAGAGACCCAGTACTTC. As protein: CASSYPGQLETQYF.